The entry below describes one T cell receptor beta chain. Its antigen is not identified. A single record per CDR3 protein comes from TCRdb applying MiXCR to the 5' RACE reads. The sample consists of about 56,000 distinct CDR3 sequences, 7.5% to 9% of them appearing once. Time point: sample taken at primary tumor resection. Sequencing was performed on whole RNA extracted from tumor and nontumor lung tissue, or from frozen PBMC, and the material was left unsorted. This record belongs to a study of spatial heterogeneity in lung cancer. Findings and caveats of the study: The appearance of ubiquitous expanded tumor TCRs in blood was greater at resection than follow-up.

V lost 2 bases and J lost 4, with 12 bases in between. There are 15 residues in the CDR3. Germline CDR1 SNHLY, CDR2 FYNNEI. Material: PBMCs, obtained at surgery. The V call is TRBV2, the J call TRBJ1-5; D remains unclear. The sequence came from a female donor with early-stage non-small cell lung cancer. CDR3 nucleotide sequence: TGTGCCAGCAGTGAACAGAACCCCAGAAATCAGCCCCAGCATTTT. Its translation is CASSEQNPRNQPQHF.